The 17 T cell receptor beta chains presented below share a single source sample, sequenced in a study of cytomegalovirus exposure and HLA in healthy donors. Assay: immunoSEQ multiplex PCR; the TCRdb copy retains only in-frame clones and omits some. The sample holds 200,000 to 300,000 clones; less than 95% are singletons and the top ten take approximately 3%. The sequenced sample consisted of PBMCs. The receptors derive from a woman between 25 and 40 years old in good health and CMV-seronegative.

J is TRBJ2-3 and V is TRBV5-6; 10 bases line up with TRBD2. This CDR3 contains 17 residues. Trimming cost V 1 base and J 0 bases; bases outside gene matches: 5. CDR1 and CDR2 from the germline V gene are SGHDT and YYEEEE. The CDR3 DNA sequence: TGTGCCAGCAGCTTGCTGGCTAGCGGGAGTAGCACAGATACGCAGTATTTT. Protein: CASSLLASGSSTDTQYF.

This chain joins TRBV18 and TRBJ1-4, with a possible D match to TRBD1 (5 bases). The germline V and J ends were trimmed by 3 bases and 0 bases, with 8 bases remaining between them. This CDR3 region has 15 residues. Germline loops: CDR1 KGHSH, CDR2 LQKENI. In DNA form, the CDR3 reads TGTGCCAGCTCACCGGGGACGGCAACTAATGAAAAACTGTTTTTT. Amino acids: CASSPGTATNEKLFF. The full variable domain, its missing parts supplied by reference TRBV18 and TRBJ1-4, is NAGVMQNPRHLVRRRGQEARLRCSPMKGHSHVYWYRQLPEEGLKFMVYLQKENIIDESGMPKERFSAEFPKEGPSILRIQQVVRGDSAAYFCASSPGTATNEKLFFGSGTQLSVL.

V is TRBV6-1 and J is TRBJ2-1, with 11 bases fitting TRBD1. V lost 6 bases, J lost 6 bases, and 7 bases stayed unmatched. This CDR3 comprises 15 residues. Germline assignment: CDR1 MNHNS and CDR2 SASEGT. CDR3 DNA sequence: TGTGCCAGCAGCCCGGACAGGGGGCAGGTCAATGAGCAGTTCTTC. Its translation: CASSPDRGQVNEQFF.

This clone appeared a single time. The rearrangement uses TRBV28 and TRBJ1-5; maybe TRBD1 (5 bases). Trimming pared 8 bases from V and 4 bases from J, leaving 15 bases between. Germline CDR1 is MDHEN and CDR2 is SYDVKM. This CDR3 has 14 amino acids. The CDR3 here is CASFLSAGNQPQHF. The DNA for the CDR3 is TGTGCCAGCTTTTTATCGGCAGGGAATCAGCCCCAGCATTTT.

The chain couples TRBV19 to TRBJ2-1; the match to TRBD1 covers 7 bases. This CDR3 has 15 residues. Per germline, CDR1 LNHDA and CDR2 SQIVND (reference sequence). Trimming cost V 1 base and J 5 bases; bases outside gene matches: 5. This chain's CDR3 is CASSIAHRGDNEQFF. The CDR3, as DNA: TGTGCCAGTAGTATAGCCCACAGGGGCGACAATGAGCAGTTCTTC.

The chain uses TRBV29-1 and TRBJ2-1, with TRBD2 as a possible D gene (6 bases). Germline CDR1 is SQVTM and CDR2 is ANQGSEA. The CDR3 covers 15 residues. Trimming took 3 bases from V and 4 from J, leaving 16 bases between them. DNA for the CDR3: TGCAGCGTTGAGGCGGGGTCCGCGATATACAATGAGCAGTTCTTC. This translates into CSVEAGSAIYNEQFF.

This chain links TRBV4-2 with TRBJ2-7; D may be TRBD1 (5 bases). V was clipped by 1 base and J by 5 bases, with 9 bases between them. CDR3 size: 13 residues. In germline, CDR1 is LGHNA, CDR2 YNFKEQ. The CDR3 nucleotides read TGTGCCAGCAGCCAAGCTGGGGCCCACGAGCAGTACTTC. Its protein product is CASSQAGAHEQYF.

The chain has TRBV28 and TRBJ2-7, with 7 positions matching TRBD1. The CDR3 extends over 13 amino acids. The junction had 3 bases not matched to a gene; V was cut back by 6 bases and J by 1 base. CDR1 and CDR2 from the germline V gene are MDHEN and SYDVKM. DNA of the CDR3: TGTGCCAGCAGCCCGGGACAGTCCTACGAGCAGTACTTC. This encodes CASSPGQSYEQYF.

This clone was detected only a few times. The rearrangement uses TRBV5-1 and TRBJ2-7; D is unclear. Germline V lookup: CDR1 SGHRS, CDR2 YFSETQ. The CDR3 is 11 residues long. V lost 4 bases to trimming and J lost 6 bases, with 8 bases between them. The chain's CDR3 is CASSELGEQYF. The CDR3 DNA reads TGCGCCAGCAGCGAACTGGGCGAGCAGTACTTC.

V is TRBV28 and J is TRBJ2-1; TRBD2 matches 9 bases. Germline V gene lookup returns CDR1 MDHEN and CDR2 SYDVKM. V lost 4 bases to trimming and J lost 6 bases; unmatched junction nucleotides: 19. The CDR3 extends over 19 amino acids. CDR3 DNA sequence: TGTGCCAGCAGTTATCCCCTCAATTTAGCGGGAGTCGAGGTCAATGAGCAGTTCTTC. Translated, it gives CASSYPLNLAGVEVNEQFF.

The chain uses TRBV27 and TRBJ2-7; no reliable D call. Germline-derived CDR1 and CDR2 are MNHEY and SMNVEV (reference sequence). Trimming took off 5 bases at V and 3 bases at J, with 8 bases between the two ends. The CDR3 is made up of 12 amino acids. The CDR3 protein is CASSTDGYEQYF. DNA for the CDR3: TGTGCCAGCAGTACCGACGGCTACGAGCAGTACTTC.

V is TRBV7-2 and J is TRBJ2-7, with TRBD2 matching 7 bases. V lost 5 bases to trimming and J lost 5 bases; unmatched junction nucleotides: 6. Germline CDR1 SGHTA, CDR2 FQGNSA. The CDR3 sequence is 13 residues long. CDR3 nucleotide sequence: TGTGCCAGCAGCATCGGGACTATGAACGAGCAGTACTTC. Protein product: CASSIGTMNEQYF.

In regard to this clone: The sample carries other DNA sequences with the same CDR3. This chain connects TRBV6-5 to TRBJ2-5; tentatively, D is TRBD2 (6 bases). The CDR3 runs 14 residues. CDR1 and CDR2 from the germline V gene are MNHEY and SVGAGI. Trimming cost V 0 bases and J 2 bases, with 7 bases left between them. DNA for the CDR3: TGTGCCAGCAGTTACTCGGGGAGGCAAGAGACCCAGTACTTC. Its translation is CASSYSGRQETQYF.

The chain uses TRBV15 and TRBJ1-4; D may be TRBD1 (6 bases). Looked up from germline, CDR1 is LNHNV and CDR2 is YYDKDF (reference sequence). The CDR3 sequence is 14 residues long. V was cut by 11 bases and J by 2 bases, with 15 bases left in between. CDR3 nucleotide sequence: TGTGCCTCACGCAGGGGTGGGACTAATGAAAAACTGTTTTTT. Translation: CASRRGGTNEKLFF.

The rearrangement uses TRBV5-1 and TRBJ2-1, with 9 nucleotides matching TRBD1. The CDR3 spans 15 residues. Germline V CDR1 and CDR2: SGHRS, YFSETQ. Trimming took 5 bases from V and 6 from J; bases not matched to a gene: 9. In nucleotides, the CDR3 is TGCGCCAGCAGGGAAAGACAGGGGGTAGGCAATGAGCAGTTCTTC. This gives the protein CASRERQGVGNEQFF.

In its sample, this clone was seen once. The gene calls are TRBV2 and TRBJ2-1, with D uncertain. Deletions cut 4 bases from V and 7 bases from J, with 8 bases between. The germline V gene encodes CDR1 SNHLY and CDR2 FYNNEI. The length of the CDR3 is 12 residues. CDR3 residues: CASSASGNEQFF. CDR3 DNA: TGTGCCAGCAGTGCTTCGGGTAATGAGCAGTTCTTC.

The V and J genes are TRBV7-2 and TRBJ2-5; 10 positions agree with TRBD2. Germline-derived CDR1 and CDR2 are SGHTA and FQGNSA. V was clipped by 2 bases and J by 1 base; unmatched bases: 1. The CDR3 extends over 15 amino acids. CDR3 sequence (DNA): TGTGCCAGCAGCTTACGACTAGCGGGCCAAGAGACCCAGTACTTC. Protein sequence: CASSLRLAGQETQYF.